This TCR beta chain emerged from a study of OX40 agonist ivuxolimab in advanced cancers. Study at large: Dose-escalation patients were diagnosed with hepatocellular carcinoma, melanoma, renal cell cancer or head and neck cancer. Notes on the study in general: Average numbers of expanded clones were greater in CD8+ T cells than in CD4+. Clonal expansion from baseline to week 6 occurred in both CD4+ and CD8+ T cells.

Germline V CDR1 and CDR2: LNHDA, SQIVND (reference sequence). This CDR3 comprises 14 residues. The junction had 6 bases not matched to a gene; V was cut back by 10 bases and J by 2 bases. TCRdb's table, derived via immunoSEQ multiplex PCR, lists solely in-frame clones and lacks some. The repertoire consists of approximately 50,000 clones, with 79% occurring once and the leading ten covering more than 2%. Systemic immunosuppression or autoimmune disease history was grounds to exclude patients. Comments on this clone: Its matching antigen is unknown.

The chain couples TRBV19 to TRBJ2-2, with 8 bases lining up with TRBD2. This sequence originates from an adult with an advanced solid tumor such as melanoma, head and neck, liver or kidney cancer. Sequenced here: CD4+ or CD8+ T cells sorted from blood, sampled in a trial of the OX40 agonist ivuxolimab. The CDR3 DNA reads TGTGCCACTTATACTAGCGGTAACACCGGGGAGCTGTTTTTT. This sequence encodes CATYTSGNTGELFF.